The clone carrying this T cell receptor (beta chain) was observed a handful of times. These data originate in a study of blood T cells in healthy people across ages. The use of a sample-barcoded 5' primer and a J-beta primer mix characterized a second PCR of 7 to 11 cycles. TCRdb itself ran the 5' RACE reads through MiXCR, one entry per CDR3 protein. The data show about 1.6 million distinct CDR3 sequences, around 35% seen once. CDR3 length equals 15 residues. With 3 bases clipped from V and 4 bases from J, the junction kept 6 bases outside the gene matches. Germline V CDR1 and CDR2: MGHDK, SYGVNS. The receptor was derived from a woman aged 25-40 years in good health. Sequencing was performed on blood. The chain carries TRBV25-1 and TRBJ2-3, with 8 bases lining up with TRBD2. DNA for the CDR3: TGTGCCAGCAGTGATGGGCGGGAGGTAGCAGATACGCAGTATTTT. Its protein is CASSDGREVADTQYF.